The 21 T cell receptor beta chains listed next were all sequenced from one sample in a study of blood T cells in healthy people across ages. A second PCR of roughly 7 to 11 cycles used a sample-barcoded 5' primer and a J-beta primer mix. TCRdb re-called the 5' RACE reads through MiXCR, storing one row per CDR3 protein. The sample includes 700,000 or so distinct CDR3 sequences, 22% of them seen just once. The sequenced material came from blood. The receptors stem from a man between 65 and 80 years old in good health.

This clonotype was seen more than once but under ten times. The chain uses TRBV20-1 and TRBJ2-3, with a weak D call TRBD1 (5 bases). CDR1 and CDR2 (germline): DFQATT, SNEGSKA (reference sequence). V shed 1 base and J shed 5 bases, with 7 bases lying between them. The CDR3 is 12 residues long. The CDR3 coding sequence is TGCAGTGCTAGAGCCCAGGGAGATACGCAGTATTTT. As protein: CSARAQGDTQYF.

This clonotype came up once. The chain is built from TRBV7-2 and TRBJ1-2; possible D gene TRBD1, 6 bases. The V gene lost 5 bases and the J gene lost 2 bases, with 15 bases spanning the gap. The CDR3 contains 15 residues. The germline V gene encodes CDR1 SGHTA and CDR2 FQGNSA. The CDR3 DNA sequence: TGTGCCAGCAGCACCGACGGACAGAAAAACTATGGCTACACCTTC. It is translated as CASSTDGQKNYGYTF.

In this sample, this clonotype turned up a few times. At one end, the junction sequence differs from germline, possibly due to a read error. The chain has TRBV4-3 and TRBJ2-3, with D tentatively TRBD1 or TRBD2 (5 bases each). The CDR3 totals 16 residues. CDR1 and CDR2 from the germline V gene are LGHNA and YSLEER. In DNA, the CDR3 is TGCGCCAGCAGCCCCTTAGGGACCGGAAGCCCCGAGACCCAGTACTTT. It encodes CASSPLGTGSPETQYF.

Only a few counts were recorded for this clonotype. The chain has TRBV5-1 and TRBJ2-5; 8 bases map to TRBD1. CDR1 SGHRS and CDR2 YFSETQ come from the germline V gene. This CDR3 has 14 amino acids. With V trimmed by 2 bases and J by 5 bases, 5 bases remained unmatched. CDR3 region: CASSFQGADETQYF. Written as DNA, the CDR3 is TGCGCCAGCAGCTTTCAGGGGGCGGATGAGACCCAGTACTTC.

The V call is TRBV18, the J call TRBJ1-4; tentative D call: TRBD1 (6 bases). V lost 6 bases and J 8 bases, leaving 16 bases between the germline ends. Germline lookup yields CDR1 KGHSH and CDR2 LQKENI. The CDR3 sequence is 14 residues long. The CDR3, as DNA: TGTGCCAGCTCCACAGGGTCCGCGCGGGAAAAACTGTTTTTT. It specifies CASSTGSAREKLFF.

The chain couples TRBV29-1 to TRBJ2-3, with a possible D match to TRBD2 (6 bases). CDR3 size: 14 residues. Germline-derived CDR1 and CDR2 are SQVTM and ANQGSEA. V was clipped by 4 bases and J by 0 bases, with 11 bases between them. The DNA of the CDR3 is TGCAGCGTTGGATTGGGGGGAAGCACAGATACGCAGTATTTT. It codes for CSVGLGGSTDTQYF.

There are a few counts of this clonotype. V gene TRBV20-1 combines with J gene TRBJ1-2; possible D gene TRBD1, 5 bases. Between the trimmed V and J ends, which lost 1 base and 8 bases, there was a span of 14 bases. The CDR3 covers 13 residues. Germline CDR1 is DFQATT and CDR2 is SNEGSKA (reference sequence). This CDR3 is CSARARGADGYTF. CDR3 nucleotides: TGCAGTGCTAGAGCAAGAGGGGCAGACGGCTACACCTTC.

The rearrangement uses TRBV6-6 and TRBJ2-7; either TRBD1 or TRBD2 may fit D (5 bases each). The CDR3 sequence is 14 residues long. Germline CDR1 is MNHNY and CDR2 is SVGAGI (reference sequence). Trimming pared 4 bases from V and 2 bases from J, leaving 12 bases between. The chain's CDR3 is CASSLTGRPYEQYF. For the CDR3, the DNA is TGTGCCAGCAGTTTAACGGGGCGCCCCTACGAGCAGTACTTC.

The gene calls are TRBV20-1 and TRBJ2-1; 10 bases are a match to TRBD1. The CDR3 has 13 amino acids. Per germline, CDR1 DFQATT and CDR2 SNEGSKA (reference sequence). V lost 4 bases and J lost 4; bases outside the gene matches: 1. CDR3 DNA sequence: TGCAGTGCTAAGGGACAGGGGTACAATGAGCAGTTCTTC. The encoded protein is CSAKGQGYNEQFF.

This clonotype was counted ten times or more. The chain combines TRBV10-3 with TRBJ2-3; no definite D call. Germline V gene sequence: CDR1 ENHRY, CDR2 SYGVKD. V lost 1 base, J lost 3 bases, and 2 bases lay in between. The length of the CDR3 is 12 residues. The CDR3 DNA reads TGTGCCATCAGTGAGTGGACAGATACGCAGTATTTT. Amino acids: CAISEWTDTQYF.

The chain couples TRBV3-1 to TRBJ2-3, with 7 bases identical to TRBD2. Losses at the gene ends were 0 bases for V and 5 bases for J; bases not matched to a gene: 8. Germline loops: CDR1 LGHDT, CDR2 YNNKEL (reference sequence). This CDR3 spans 16 amino acids. In DNA form, the CDR3 reads TGTGCCAGCAGCCAAGAGGCCGGGACTAACCTAGATACGCAGTATTTT. Protein: CASSQEAGTNLDTQYF.

The V call is TRBV6-5, the J call TRBJ2-1; 7 nucleotides agree with TRBD1. The J call may be faulty, since TRBJ2-7 better matches the DNA end. Per germline, CDR1 MNHEY and CDR2 SVGAGI. CDR3 length equals 12 residues. CDR3 amino acids: CASKRQGSEQYF. Here the CDR3 DNA reads TGTGCCAGCAAACGACAGGGCTCCGAGCAGTACTTC.

This chain connects TRBV7-9 to TRBJ2-3; TRBD1 is a possible D gene (5 bases). The germline V gene encodes CDR1 SEHNR and CDR2 FQNEAQ (reference sequence). With 6 bases removed from V and 0 bases from J, the gap between germline ends came to 13 bases. This CDR3 has 15 amino acids. The CDR3 reads CASRRRVGSTDTQYF. CDR3 DNA sequence: TGTGCCAGCAGGCGCAGGGTCGGCAGCACAGATACGCAGTATTTT.

This clonotype occurred a few times. This chain joins TRBV3-1 and TRBJ2-3; TRBD2 aligns across 8 bases. Germline V CDR1 and CDR2: LGHDT, YNNKEL (reference sequence). The CDR3 loop spans 15 amino acids. With 4 bases clipped from V and 4 bases from J, the junction kept 7 bases outside the gene matches. The CDR3 DNA is TGTGCCAGCAGCCCCCTCGGGGGGGATTCAGATACGCAGTATTTT. Translating gives CASSPLGGDSDTQYF.

In this sample, this clonotype turned up a few times. The rearrangement links TRBV3-1 to TRBJ2-5; D call uncertain. In germline, CDR1 is LGHDT, CDR2 YNNKEL (reference sequence). Deletions cut 0 bases from V and 2 bases from J, with 10 bases between. This CDR3 spans 15 amino acids. The DNA for the CDR3 is TGTGCCAGCAGCCAAGATTTGGAGCTGCAAGAGACCCAGTACTTC. The encoded protein is CASSQDLELQETQYF.

V gene TRBV7-9 combines with J gene TRBJ1-6; D may be TRBD1 (6 bases). Trimming left V 9 bases short and J 14 bases short, with 17 bases between. The germline CDR1 and CDR2 sequences are SEHNR and FQNEAQ (reference sequence). This CDR3 is 12 amino acids long. This chain's CDR3 is CASSGTGQTLHF. DNA for the CDR3: TGTGCCAGTTCCGGGACGGGACAAACCCTCCACTTT. The complete variable domain, with remaining parts taken from reference TRBV7-9 and TRBJ1-6, reads DTGVSQNPRHKITKRGQNVTFRCDPISEHNRLYWYRQTLGQGPEFLTYFQNEAQLEKSRLLSDRFSAERPKGSFSTLEIQRTEQGDSAMYLCASSGTGQTLHFGNGTRLTVT.

This clonotype appeared many times. The chain couples TRBV7-9 to TRBJ1-1, with 9 bases fitting TRBD1. Germline loops: CDR1 SEHNR, CDR2 FQNEAQ (reference sequence). The CDR3 runs 15 residues. The V and J ends lost 4 bases and 5 bases, in that order; junction bases with no gene match: 8. The CDR3 DNA reads TGTGCCAGCAGCTATGGGACAGGGAAGAAAACTGAAGCTTTCTTT. It encodes CASSYGTGKKTEAFF. The full variable domain, with the rest looked up from reference TRBV7-9 and TRBJ1-1, is DTGVSQNPRHKITKRGQNVTFRCDPISEHNRLYWYRQTLGQGPEFLTYFQNEAQLEKSRLLSDRFSAERPKGSFSTLEIQRTEQGDSAMYLCASSYGTGKKTEAFFGQGTRLTVV.

The sample holds a few counts of this clonotype. This chain joins TRBV12-3 or TRBV12-4 and TRBJ2-1, with TRBD2 as a possible D gene (6 bases). The CDR3 sequence is 14 residues long. Trimming stripped 10 bases from V and 3 bases from J, with 16 bases between. CDR3: CATNGGAGYNEQFF. In nucleotides, the CDR3 is TGTGCCACCAACGGAGGGGCGGGCTACAATGAGCAGTTCTTC.

This clonotype occurred a few times. The rearrangement joins TRBV2 to TRBJ2-1, with 9 positions matching TRBD1. The last part of the DNA fits TRBJ2-7 better; the J call may be wrong. The CDR3 runs to 14 residues. Germline V gene sequence: CDR1 SNHLY, CDR2 FYNNEI. The CDR3 here is CATGQDRGLYEQYV. The CDR3 nucleotides read TGTGCTACAGGTCAGGACAGGGGTTTATACGAGCAGTACGTC.

This clonotype was picked up a small number of times. Compared with germline, one end of the junction differs, possibly owing to a read error. CDR3 residues: CANSFGRSSYNEQFF. DNA of the CDR3: TGTGCCAACAGCTTTGGCCGGAGCTCCTACAATGAGCAGTTCTTC. The chain uses TRBV4-2 and TRBJ2-1; no clear D gene. CDR1 LGHNA and CDR2 YNFKEQ come from the germline V gene. CDR3 length: 15 residues.

This clonotype appeared a few times. The chain has TRBV7-2 and TRBJ2-7, with 9 bases that match TRBD1. From germline, CDR1 is SGHTA and CDR2 FQGNSA. This CDR3 contains 14 residues. Germline trimming cut 5 bases from V and 4 bases from J; bases unmatched to any gene: 6. The chain's CDR3 is CASSPGQGWYEQYF. Here the CDR3 DNA reads TGTGCCAGCAGCCCGGGACAGGGTTGGTACGAGCAGTACTTC.